This T cell receptor beta chain derives from a study of persistence of HIV-infected CD4 T cells. The stimulus was lysate of CMV-infected fibroblasts, approximately 9.6 ug/mL. CD40L/CD69 double-negative CD45RO-high memory CD4+ T cells were collected. In the case of this clone: What it recognizes is unknown.

V lost 2 bases to trimming and J lost 9 bases; unmatched junction nucleotides: 7. CDR3 length equals 14 residues. Germline-derived CDR1 and CDR2 are MNHNS and SASEGT. The immunoSEQ assay was version 4, run in survey mode. Data came from immunoSEQ multiplex PCR; TCRdb stores just in-frame clones and leaves some out. The repertoire includes tens of thousands of clones, 80% of them detected once, and roughly 1.7% sits in the top ten. This clonotype was obtained from an adult man with HIV who was CMV-seropositive. The V and J genes are TRBV6-1 and TRBJ2-4; 7 bases line up with TRBD2. This specimen was CD4+ T cells sorted from PBMCs after approximately 19-hour stimulation, taken from a patient who received antiretroviral therapy. The CDR3 spells CASSESGRGPIQYF. CDR3 DNA sequence: TGTGCCAGCAGTGAATCAGGGAGGGGTCCCATTCAGTACTTC.